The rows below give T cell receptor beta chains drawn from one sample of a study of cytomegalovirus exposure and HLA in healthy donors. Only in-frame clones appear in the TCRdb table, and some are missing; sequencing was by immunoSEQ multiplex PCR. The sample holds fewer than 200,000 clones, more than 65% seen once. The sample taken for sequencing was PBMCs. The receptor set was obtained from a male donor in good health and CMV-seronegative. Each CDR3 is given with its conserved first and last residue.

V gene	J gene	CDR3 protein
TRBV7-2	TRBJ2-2	CASSLRRGQGDTGELFF
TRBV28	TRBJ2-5	CASSFAIQETQYF
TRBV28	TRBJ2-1	CASTLGGVNEQFF
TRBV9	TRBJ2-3	CASSPSHWDYTDTQYF
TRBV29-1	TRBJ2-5	CSVVGTSGRRETQYF
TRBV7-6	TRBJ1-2	CASSPTGNYGYTF
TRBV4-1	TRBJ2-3	CASSQDRGQGGADTQYF
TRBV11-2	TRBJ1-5	CASSLVPTAYSNQPQHF
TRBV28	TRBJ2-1	CASIQREGGNEQFF
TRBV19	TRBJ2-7	CASSPRGTSGLAYEQYF
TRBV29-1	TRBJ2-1	CSVEWLAGDYNEQFF
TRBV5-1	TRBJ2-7	CASKGEYEQYF
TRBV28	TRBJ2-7	CASSFLRGQNEQYF
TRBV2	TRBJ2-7	CASRPQGMSSYEQYF
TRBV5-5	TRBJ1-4	CASGGISTKNEKLFF
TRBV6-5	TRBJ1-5	CASSYSSQGRLQPQHF
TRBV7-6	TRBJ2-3	CASSLKTGVGLAVGDTQYF
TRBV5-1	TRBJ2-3	CASSPTSASTDTQYF
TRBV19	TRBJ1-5	CASSIFGGGNQPQHF
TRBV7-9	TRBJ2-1	CASSMATDTMFF
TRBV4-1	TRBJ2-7	CASSQEGNAYEQYF
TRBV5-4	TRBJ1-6	CASSTGQGWSPLHF
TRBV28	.	CASGLAGGGISYEQYF
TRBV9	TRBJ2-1	CASSPRTSGNNEQFF
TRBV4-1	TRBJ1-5	CASSQGPGSNQPQHF
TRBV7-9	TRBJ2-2	CSSSPTSGDTGELFF
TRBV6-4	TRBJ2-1	CASSDQGVLTEQFF
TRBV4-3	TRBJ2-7	CASSQASGWEYEQYF
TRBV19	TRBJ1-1	CASSILIDTEAFF
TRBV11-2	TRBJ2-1	CASSPRRAAASQFF
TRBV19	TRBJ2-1	CASSGTSGGRSEQFF
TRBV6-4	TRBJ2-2	CASSGAPGTGELFF
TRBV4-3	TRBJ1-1	CASSQGTGVGSGPPEAFF
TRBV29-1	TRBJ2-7	CSVARAGKLNEQYF
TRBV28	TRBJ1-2	CASSLVLANYGYTF
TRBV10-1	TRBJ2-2	CASSELITGELFF
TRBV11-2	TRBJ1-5	CASSSGVNQPQHF
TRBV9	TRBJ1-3	CASSVGGDFSGNTIYF
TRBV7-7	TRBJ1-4	CASSRDRGHEKLFF
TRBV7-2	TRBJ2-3	CASSLAQTRRLGTDTQYF
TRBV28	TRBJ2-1	CASSLEHRVEQFF
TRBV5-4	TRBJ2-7	CASSSDRGQGYEQYF
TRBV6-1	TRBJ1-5	CASSRGTGGGQPQHF
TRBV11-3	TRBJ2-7	CASSSRAGGPYEQYF
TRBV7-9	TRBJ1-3	CSSSPLGNTIYF
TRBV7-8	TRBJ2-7	CASRITGDFAYEQYF
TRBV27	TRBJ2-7	CASLTRDHREQYF
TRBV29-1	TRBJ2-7	CSVGTSGSEQYF
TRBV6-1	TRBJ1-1	CASSPRTGLGTEAFF
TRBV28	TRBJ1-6	CASSLGVAGSPLHF
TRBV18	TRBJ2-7	CASSQGDRGREQYF
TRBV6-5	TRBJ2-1	CASSWGTRSYNEQFF
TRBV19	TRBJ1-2	CASSILATGEYRGGYTF
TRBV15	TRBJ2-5	CATRELATVETQYF
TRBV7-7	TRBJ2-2	CASSSSLAGATGELFF
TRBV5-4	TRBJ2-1	CASSPTPPGLAGGINEQFF
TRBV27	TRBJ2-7	CASSFGLAGSYEQYF
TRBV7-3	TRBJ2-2	CASSPRGSGGGGELFF
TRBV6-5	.	CASTGTGFYEQYF
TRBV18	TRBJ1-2	CASSPSRTGGDGYTF